This T cell receptor beta chain originates from a study of T cells in Graves' hyperthyroidism and ophthalmopathy. What was amplified from RNA transcripts were TCR beta CDR3 regions. TCR CDR3 regions were first amplified by RT-PCR with HTBI primers. MiXCR, run by TCRdb on the multiplex PCR reads, gives a single entry per CDR3 protein. The sample holds some 440,000 distinct CDR3 sequences; less than 20% are singletons and the top ten take around 7.3%. The source of the PBMCs was 10 ml of fresh peripheral blood. The sample holds many counts of this clonotype. The sequence derives from a woman aged 18-35 years with Graves' hyperthyroidism. Sequences were obtained from blood.

The CDR3 loop is CATSGGPNTEAFF. CDR3 nucleotide sequence: TGTGCCACCAGTGGAGGACCGAACACTGAAGCTTTCTTT. V and J are TRBV24-1 and TRBJ1-1; D not certain. V was cut by 5 bases and J by 1 base, with 7 bases left in between. CDR1 is KGHDR and CDR2 is SFDVKD in the germline V gene. The CDR3 sequence is 13 residues long.